The entry that follows covers one T cell receptor (beta chain) sequence. This entry comes from a study of blood T cell repertoires in COVID-19. Looking at the study overall: Samples representing acute and convalescent COVID-19 were sourced from the United States, Italy and Spain. Sources were T cells, B-cell-depleted T cells, or PBMCs; the material itself was cDNA or gDNA.

Germline V gene sequence: CDR1 MNHEY, CDR2 SMNVEV (reference sequence). Trimming took 3 bases from V and 6 from J, leaving 14 bases between them. The CDR3 consists of 14 residues. In the study's own analysis: Reference gene primer amplification gave estimated nucleated cell counts. Assay used: immunoSEQ multiplex PCR; TCRdb lists only in-frame clones, some missing. The V and J calls and the clone size are those of that table, but D and trimming were determined from the DNA. Among 100,000 to 150,000 clones, 84% were seen once, and the ten largest hold around 1.4%. This clonotype was sampled from a man in his sixties with acute or convalescent COVID-19. The sequencing sample was made of peripheral blood. The chain combines TRBV27 with TRBJ2-5; D ambiguous. CDR3 in DNA: TGTGCCAGCAGTTTCGAGGCCTCGAGGAAGACCCAGTACTTC. Translating it yields CASSFEASRKTQYF.